The next 24 T cell receptor beta chains were all read from a single sample in a study of T cell repertoires in cytomegalovirus infection. TCRdb re-derived calls from the reads in MiXCR, one entry per CDR3 protein. The sample holds under 130,000 distinct CDR3 sequences, 42% seen once. For these receptors, no antigen is known. The starting material was CD8+ T cells from cultured PBMCs, obtained from culture after CMV antigen stimulation. These receptors all stem from a human donor in good health (CMV status not recorded). Some clones in this sample may be carry-over from other donors' samples.

This clonotype was observed a single time. The J gene is TRBJ2-5, the V gene TRBV9; D call uncertain. This CDR3 spans 15 amino acids. Germline CDR1 reads SGDLS; CDR2 reads YYNGEE. Trimming took 0 bases from V and 5 from J, leaving 14 bases between them. In nucleotides, the CDR3 is TGTGCCAGCAGCGTAGACGGCACCTTAGGGGAGACCCAGTACTTC. It is translated as CASSVDGTLGETQYF. Full variable domain (missing parts from reference TRBV9 and TRBJ2-5): DSGVTQTPKHLITATGQRVTLRCSPRSGDLSVYWYQQSLDQGLQFLIQYYNGEERAKGNILERFSAQQFPDLHSELNLSSLELGDSALYFCASSVDGTLGETQYFGPGTRLLVL.

The chain combines TRBV20-1 with TRBJ2-4; 7 bases match TRBD1. Unmatched junction bases numbered 6, after V lost 3 bases and J lost 7 bases. Germline V gene sequence: CDR1 DFQATT, CDR2 SNEGSKA (reference sequence). This CDR3 has 13 amino acids. For the CDR3, the DNA is TGCAGTGCTAGCATTGGGACAGCGAACATTCAGTACTTC. It codes for CSASIGTANIQYF.

This clonotype appeared many times. This CDR3 reads CASSLQELSGANVLTF. The CDR3 nucleotides are TGTGCCAGCAGCTTACAGGAACTCTCTGGGGCCAACGTCCTGACTTTC. V gene TRBV7-8 combines with J gene TRBJ2-6; D gene ambiguous. V lost 2 bases and J lost 0, with 8 bases in between. The CDR3 covers 16 residues. Per the germline V gene, CDR1 is SGHVS and CDR2 is FQNEAQ. Supplemented by reference TRBV7-8 and TRBJ2-6, the full variable domain reads GAGVSQSPRYKVAKRGQDVALRCDPISGHVSLFWYQQALGQGPEFLTYFQNEAQLDKSGLPSDRFFAERPEGSVSTLKIQRTQQEDSAVYLCASSLQELSGANVLTFGAGSRLTVL.

The chain combines TRBV6-6 with TRBJ2-1, with a weak D call TRBD1 (6 bases). Trimming shortened V by 6 bases and J by 7 bases, and 22 bases separated the two germline ends. CDR1 is MNHNY, CDR2 SVGAGI, per germline (reference sequence). This CDR3 is 16 amino acids long. The CDR3 sequence: CASRDAGVFSGNEQFF. CDR3 DNA: TGTGCCAGCAGAGACGCAGGGGTTTTTTCGGGGAATGAGCAGTTCTTC.

This clonotype was observed many times. This chain links TRBV7-9 with TRBJ1-6; D call uncertain. The CDR3 spans 17 residues. CDR1 is SEHNR and CDR2 is FQNEAQ in the germline V gene (reference sequence). V lost 1 base, J lost 0 bases, and 10 bases lay in between. The CDR3 spells CASSLVASSSYNSPLHF. CDR3 nucleotides: TGTGCCAGCAGCTTAGTGGCCTCCAGCTCCTATAATTCACCCCTCCACTTT.

The chain has TRBV25-1 and TRBJ2-1, with TRBD1 identical over 10 bases. Germline CDR1 MGHDK, CDR2 SYGVNS. The CDR3 runs 15 residues. With 9 bases clipped from V and 6 bases from J, the junction kept 11 bases outside the gene matches. Here the CDR3 DNA reads TGTGCCAGTGGACAGGGGACAGGGGAAGGCAATGAGCAGTTCTTC. It encodes CASGQGTGEGNEQFF.

In this sample, this clonotype turned up a few times. The chain carries TRBV12-3 or TRBV12-4 and TRBJ2-7; 7 nucleotides match TRBD1. The CDR3 totals 13 residues. J lost 6 bases, V lost 5 bases, and 7 bases had no gene match. CDR3 region: CASSPVTGIEQYF. DNA for the CDR3: TGTGCCAGCAGTCCGGTGACAGGGATCGAGCAGTACTTC.

The rearrangement uses TRBV20-1 and TRBJ2-7; 8 bases agree with TRBD1. Germline CDR1 reads DFQATT; CDR2 reads SNEGSKA (reference sequence). Trimming removed 2 bases from V and 6 bases from J; junction bases left unmatched: 6. The CDR3 extends over 13 amino acids. CDR3 sequence: CSARPRTGPEQYF. CDR3 coding DNA: TGCAGTGCTAGACCCAGGACAGGGCCCGAGCAGTACTTC.

The chain employs TRBV12-3 or TRBV12-4 and TRBJ2-2; D perhaps matches TRBD1 (6 bases). Trimming pared 4 bases from V and 3 bases from J, leaving 9 bases between. The CDR3 has 14 residues. CDR3 in amino acids: CASSWTVYTGELFF. In DNA, the CDR3 is TGTGCCAGCAGTTGGACAGTCTACACCGGGGAGCTGTTTTTT.

This chain links TRBV5-4 with TRBJ1-1; perhaps TRBD1 as D (5 bases). The CDR3 spans 16 residues. Germline V gene sequence: CDR1 SGHNT, CDR2 YYREEE (reference sequence). V lost 5 bases and J lost 0, with 17 bases in between. As DNA, the CDR3 is TGTGCCAGCAGGTTGCGGGACGGGGGGATGAACACTGAAGCTTTCTTT. As protein: CASRLRDGGMNTEAFF.

The chain combines TRBV7-8 with TRBJ1-2; 7 bases agree with TRBD1. The V and J ends lost 5 bases and 8 bases, in that order; junction bases with no gene match: 5. This CDR3 is built from 12 residues. In germline, CDR1 is SGHVS, CDR2 FQNEAQ. CDR3 in amino acids: CASSKGAIGYTF. CDR3 nucleotide sequence: TGTGCCAGCAGCAAGGGGGCTATCGGCTACACCTTC.

V is TRBV19 and J is TRBJ2-7, with 8 bases matching TRBD2. The CDR3 sequence is 13 residues long. Germline CDR1 LNHDA, CDR2 SQIVND (reference sequence). V gave up 5 bases and J gave up 5 bases; unmatched junction bases: 5. In nucleotides, the CDR3 is TGTGCCAGTAGTCGGGGGGGCGACAACGAGCAGTACTTC. Its translation is CASSRGGDNEQYF.

The V gene is TRBV4-1, the J gene TRBJ2-1; D not certain. Germline V gene lookup returns CDR1 MGHRA and CDR2 YSYEKL. V lost 0 bases, J lost 9 bases, and 12 bases lay in between. This CDR3 is 14 amino acids long. CDR3 sequence: CASSQEGRMAEQFF. The CDR3 DNA sequence: TGCGCCAGCAGCCAAGAAGGTCGAATGGCTGAGCAGTTCTTC.

This clonotype was counted between two and nine times. The CDR3, as DNA: TGCGCCAGCAGACCAGTGGTTAGCACAGATACGCAGTATTTT. It yields the protein CASRPVVSTDTQYF. The chain has TRBV5-1 and TRBJ2-3; no firm D call. Germline CDR1 and CDR2: SGHRS and YFSETQ. V lost 5 bases and J 0 bases, leaving 10 bases between the germline ends. The CDR3 loop spans 14 amino acids.

J is TRBJ2-7 and V is TRBV12-3 or TRBV12-4; D not resolved. This CDR3 is built from 12 residues. Between the trimmed V and J ends, which lost 3 bases and 2 bases, there was a span of 5 bases. In DNA, the CDR3 is TGTGCCAGCAGTTTCATGGCCTACGAGCAGTACTTC. Its protein is CASSFMAYEQYF.

This clonotype was observed many times. The J gene is TRBJ1-6, the V gene TRBV28; D gene ambiguous. The CDR3 length is 13 residues. Germline V gene lookup returns CDR1 MDHEN and CDR2 SYDVKM. Trimming left V 10 bases short and J 14 bases short, with 21 bases between. CDR3 bases: TGTGCCACGAAACGGGAAAGTTACGTGGCCCTCCACTTT. This gives the protein CATKRESYVALHF.

The chain links TRBV13 to TRBJ2-5; 9 bases line up with TRBD1. In germline, CDR1 is PRHDT, CDR2 FYEKMQ (reference sequence). CDR3 length equals 15 residues. V dropped 0 bases and J dropped 2; count of bases not matched to a gene: 1. CDR3 coding DNA: TGTGCCAGCAGCTTAGGGGGACAGGGTCAAGAGACCCAGTACTTC. Translated: CASSLGGQGQETQYF.

V gene TRBV11-2 combines with J gene TRBJ1-4; D is unclear. CDR1 is SGHAT and CDR2 is FQNNGV in the germline V gene. This CDR3 is 12 amino acids long. Trimming pared 5 bases from V and 8 bases from J, leaving 9 bases between. CDR3 coding DNA: TGTGCCAGCAGCCAGTTGGGGGAAAAACTGTTTTTT. As protein: CASSQLGEKLFF.

The chain has TRBV12-3 or TRBV12-4 and TRBJ2-5, with 7 positions matching TRBD1. Losses at the gene ends were 6 bases for V and 5 bases for J; bases not matched to a gene: 9. The CDR3 extends over 14 amino acids. The CDR3 coding sequence is TGTGCCAGCAGCACTTGGGGCAGGGGGGAGACCCAGTACTTC. It translates to CASSTWGRGETQYF.

This clonotype was picked up a small number of times. This chain links TRBV12-3 or TRBV12-4 with TRBJ2-5; TRBD2 matches at 10 bases. V was pared by 1 base and J by 5 bases, with 7 bases of the junction left unmatched. CDR3 length: 16 amino acids. As DNA, the CDR3 is TGTGCCAGCAGTTTAGGGGTAGCGGGGGGCCAGGAGACCCAGTACTTC. This gives the protein CASSLGVAGGQETQYF.

The chain links TRBV5-1 to TRBJ2-1; TRBD1 or TRBD2 may be the D gene (5 bases each). V was pared by 4 bases and J by 7 bases, with 21 bases between. Germline V gene data show CDR1 as SGHRS and CDR2 as YFSETQ. The CDR3 loop spans 16 amino acids. CDR3 sequence: CASSPLTGRDGNEQFF. CDR3 nucleotide sequence: TGCGCCAGCAGCCCGTTAACCGGACGGGACGGTAATGAGCAGTTCTTC.

The chain joins TRBV7-9 to TRBJ2-7; no clear D. Germline CDR1 reads SEHNR; CDR2 reads FQNEAQ (reference sequence). V was pared by 1 base and J by 5 bases, with 6 bases between. This CDR3 has 12 residues. Written as DNA, the CDR3 is TGTGCCAGCAGCTTAGGGCCTAACGAGCAGTACTTC. This sequence encodes CASSLGPNEQYF.

V gene TRBV25-1 combines with J gene TRBJ2-7, with D perhaps matching TRBD2 (6 bases). This CDR3 is 11 amino acids long. Germline CDR1 reads MGHDK; CDR2 reads SYGVNS. The V end lost 8 bases, the J end lost 6 bases, and 11 bases lay between the germline ends. CDR3 DNA: TGTGCCAGCGGTTTCGGGAGCGAGCAGTACTTC. Residues: CASGFGSEQYF.

This clonotype was seen a few times. This chain connects TRBV7-2 to TRBJ2-5; 9 positions agree with TRBD2. The ends lost 5 bases at V and 5 bases at J; junction bases unmatched: 12. Looked up from germline, CDR1 is SGHTA and CDR2 is FQGNSA. The CDR3 covers 16 residues. The CDR3 protein is CASSPGVAGAGETQYF. The DNA of the CDR3 is TGTGCCAGCAGCCCTGGGGTAGCGGGGGCGGGGGAGACCCAGTACTTC. The complete variable domain, with remaining parts taken from reference TRBV7-2 and TRBJ2-5, reads GAGVSQSPSNKVTEKGKDVELRCDPISGHTALYWYRQSLGQGLEFLIYFQGNSAPDKSGLPSDRFSAERTGGSVSTLTIQRTQQEDSAVYLCASSPGVAGAGETQYFGPGTRLLVL.